Presented here are 11 T cell receptor beta chains from one specimen sequenced in a study of circulating CD8 cells and anti-PD-1 response in melanoma. From live CD3+CD8+TCRalphabeta+ cells, four PD-1 and/or TIGIT subsets were sorted. TCR libraries were prepared from approximately 15 ng of total RNA with the QIAseq Immune Repertoire TCR panel. TCRdb redid the calling of the reads with MiXCR, one entry per CDR3 protein. There are roughly 1,200 distinct CDR3 sequences in the sample; about 10% occur only once, and roughly 13% lies in the top ten. Specimen: CD8+ T cells from PBMCs, collected at baseline or after one month of anti-PD-1 therapy (not recorded which). The source is a human donor with melanoma.

By share, this clonotype counts as medium-sized. This sequence joins TRBV19 and TRBJ2-7; D unclear. Trimming took off 6 bases at V and 1 base at J, with 10 bases between the two ends. This CDR3 region has 13 residues. The germline V gene encodes CDR1 LNHDA and CDR2 SQIVND (reference sequence). As DNA, the CDR3 is TGTGCCAGTAGCCCTGGACCGTCCTACGAGCAGTACTTC. The encoded protein is CASSPGPSYEQYF.

This clonotype was observed a handful of times. The rearrangement uses TRBV4-3 and TRBJ2-3; weak D call: TRBD2 (5 bases). The CDR3 runs to 13 residues. The V and J ends lost 4 bases and 6 bases respectively, with 11 bases between them. In germline, CDR1 is LGHNA, CDR2 YSLEER. CDR3 protein: CASSPAAGDTQYF. The CDR3 region has the DNA TGCGCCAGCAGCCCGGCGGCGGGCGATACGCAGTATTTT.

Within the sample, this clonotype is medium-sized. The J gene is TRBJ1-5, the V gene TRBV20-1, with TRBD1 matching 7 bases. V gave up 0 bases and J gave up 6 bases; unmatched junction bases: 11. From germline, CDR1 is DFQATT and CDR2 SNEGSKA (reference sequence). The CDR3 contains 16 residues. The CDR3 nucleotides are TGCAGTGCTAGAGAAGACGCCAGGGGGATAAGTCAGCCCCAGCATTTT. Translated, it gives CSAREDARGISQPQHF.

As to this clonotype: Given a much more abundant clone one base away, this may be a read error. The rearrangement uses TRBV7-3 and TRBJ2-7; D might be TRBD2 (6 bases). Trimming removed 8 bases from V and 4 bases from J, with 15 bases in between. This CDR3 is 13 amino acids long. Germline V gene data show CDR1 as SGHTA and CDR2 as FQGTGA. CDR3 sequence reads: CASGQWGGYEQYF. The CDR3 nucleotides are TGTGCCAGCGGTCAATGGGGAGGATACGAGCAGTACTTC.

The chain uses TRBV6-5 and TRBJ2-5; D is possibly TRBD1 (7 bases). This CDR3 is built from 16 residues. Germline CDR1 is MNHEY and CDR2 is SVGAGI. V lost 1 base to trimming and J lost 1 base, with 13 bases between them. CDR3 sequence (DNA): TGTGCCAGCAGTTACTTCCCAGGGGGGACCCAAGAGACCCAGTACTTC. Encoded protein: CASSYFPGGTQETQYF.

This clonotype rates as medium-sized. The V gene is TRBV7-2, the J gene TRBJ1-1; perhaps TRBD1 as D (5 bases). This CDR3 is 16 amino acids long. Deletions cut 1 base from V and 4 bases from J, with 16 bases between. CDR1 and CDR2 (germline): SGHTA, FQGNSA. As DNA, the CDR3 is TGTGCCAGCAGCTTAGATGAGACGACAGAGCTCACTGAAGCTTTCTTT. This encodes CASSLDETTELTEAFF. The whole variable domain, filled in from reference TRBV7-2 and TRBJ1-1, reads GAGVSQSPSNKVTEKGKDVELRCDPISGHTALYWYRQSLGQGLEFLIYFQGNSAPDKSGLPSDRFSAERTGGSVSTLTIQRTQQEDSAVYLCASSLDETTELTEAFFGQGTRLTVV.

By its share, this clonotype is large. This chain links TRBV18 with TRBJ2-7, with unresolved D. V lost 3 bases and J 2 bases, leaving 20 bases between the germline ends. This CDR3 is 17 amino acids long. Germline assignment: CDR1 KGHSH and CDR2 LQKENI. CDR3 protein: CASSPFPAQDPAYEQYF. For the CDR3, the DNA is TGTGCCAGCTCACCTTTCCCGGCCCAGGACCCGGCCTACGAGCAGTACTTC.

This clonotype is medium-sized within its sample. This chain connects TRBV2 to TRBJ1-5; D not certain. Deletions cut 7 bases from V and 5 bases from J, with 9 bases between. CDR1 and CDR2 (germline): SNHLY, FYNNEI. CDR3 length: 12 residues. The CDR3 DNA is TGTGCCAGCACTAGGGAAGATCAGCCCCAGCATTTT. Protein: CASTREDQPQHF.

This clonotype is medium-sized. The chain links TRBV12-3 or TRBV12-4 to TRBJ2-7; 10 bases are a match to TRBD2. This CDR3 contains 15 residues. V shed 4 bases and J 3 bases; nucleotides not matched to a gene: 6. The CDR3 here is CASSYLAGADYEQYF. In nucleotides, the CDR3 is TGTGCCAGCAGTTACCTAGCGGGGGCCGACTACGAGCAGTACTTC.

This clonotype is categorized as medium-sized (0.01 to 0.1%). For the CDR3, the DNA is TGTGCCAGTAGTATAGTGCTAGCGGGATTCCCTAGCACAGATACGCAGTATTTT. Encoded protein: CASSIVLAGFPSTDTQYF. The gene calls are TRBV19 and TRBJ2-3, with TRBD2 identical over 9 bases. CDR3 length: 18 amino acids. CDR1 is LNHDA, CDR2 SQIVND, per germline (reference sequence). Losses at the gene ends were 1 base for V and 0 bases for J; bases not matched to a gene: 8.

V and J are TRBV19 and TRBJ2-1; D gene unclear. The V gene's germline CDR1 is LNHDA and CDR2 SQIVND (reference sequence). The CDR3 is 13 residues long. Trimming removed 1 base at V and 5 bases at J, with 6 bases between. DNA of the CDR3: TGTGCCAGTAGTATAGTGCAGAACAATGAGCAGTTCTTC. Protein: CASSIVQNNEQFF.